The 3 T cell receptor beta chains in this list originate from one sample, sequenced in a study of blood T cell repertoires in COVID-19. The table came from immunoSEQ multiplex PCR; TCRdb's copy has only in-frame clones and leaves some out. The sample has around 140,000 clones, about nine tenths seen once; the top ten hold approximately 2.4%. Sequencing was done on a sample of peripheral blood. These receptors all come from a human donor with COVID-19, enrolled during active disease. The donor label of this sample is uncertain.

The chain has TRBV2 and TRBJ2-2; 8 bases align to TRBD1. CDR1 SNHLY and CDR2 FYNNEI come from the germline V gene. The CDR3 has 16 residues. V trimming: 7 bases; J trimming: 1 base; junction bases outside the gene matches: 8. The CDR3 nucleotides are TGTGCCAGCACCAAGACAGGGGCGAGGAACACCGGGGAGCTGTTTTTT. Its translation: CASTKTGARNTGELFF.

This chain joins TRBV5-1 and TRBJ2-3, with a possible D match to TRBD2 (6 bases). Germline V gene data show CDR1 as SGHRS and CDR2 as YFSETQ. The CDR3 length is 14 residues. V gave up 4 bases and J gave up 1 base, with 10 bases separating them. The CDR3: CASSGGIRTDTQYF. CDR3 coding DNA: TGCGCCAGCAGCGGGGGGATTCGCACAGATACGCAGTATTTT.

V is TRBV10-1 and J is TRBJ2-3; 9 bases are a match to TRBD1. With 4 bases clipped from V and 1 base from J, the junction kept 9 bases outside the gene matches. The CDR3 loop spans 17 amino acids. Per the germline V gene, CDR1 is WNHNN and CDR2 is SYGVQD (reference sequence). CDR3 sequence reads: CASSAGTGLHGTDTQYF. The CDR3 DNA sequence: TGCGCCAGCAGTGCCGGGACAGGGCTCCACGGCACAGATACGCAGTATTTT.